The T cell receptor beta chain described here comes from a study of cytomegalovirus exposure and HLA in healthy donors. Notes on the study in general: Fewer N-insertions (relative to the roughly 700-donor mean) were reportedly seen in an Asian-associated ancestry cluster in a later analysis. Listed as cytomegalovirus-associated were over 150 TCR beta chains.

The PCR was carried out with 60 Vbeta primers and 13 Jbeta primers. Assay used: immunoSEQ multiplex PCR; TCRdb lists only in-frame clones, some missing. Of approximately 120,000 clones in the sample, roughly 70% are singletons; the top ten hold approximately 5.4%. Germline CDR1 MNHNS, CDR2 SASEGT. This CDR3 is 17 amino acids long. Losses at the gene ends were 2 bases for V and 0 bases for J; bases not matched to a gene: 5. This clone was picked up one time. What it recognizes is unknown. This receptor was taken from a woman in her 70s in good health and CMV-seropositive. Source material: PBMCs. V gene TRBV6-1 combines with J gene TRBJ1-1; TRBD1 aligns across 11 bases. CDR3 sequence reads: CASSEPGQGGLNTEAFF. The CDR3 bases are TGTGCCAGCAGTGAACCGGGACAGGGGGGACTGAACACTGAAGCTTTCTTT.